This T cell receptor beta chain was found in a study of cytomegalovirus exposure and HLA in healthy donors. Study observations and caveats: Whilst most TCR sequences proved rare, a subset of public TCRs occurred across many donors. When analyzed later, a missense DCLRE1C variant was found to be linked to TCR beta V- and J-gene trimming.

Researchers ran the PCR with 60 Vbeta and 13 Jbeta primers. Measured with immunoSEQ multiplex PCR; TCRdb has only the in-frame clones, and not every one. There are under 200,000 clones in the sample; around four fifths occur only once, and 1.5% to 2% lies in the top ten. The V gene's germline CDR1 is SEHNR and CDR2 FQNEAQ (reference sequence). This CDR3 comprises 14 residues. Trimming shortened V by 1 base and J by 4 bases, and 10 bases separated the two germline ends. About this clone itself: Its antigen is undetermined.

V is TRBV7-9 and J is TRBJ1-1, with D possibly TRBD1 on 5 matching bases. Sequencing was done on a sample of PBMCs. The clonotype was recovered from a man younger than 35 in good health and CMV-seronegative. In DNA, the CDR3 is TGTGCCAGCAGCTTAGGGGGGGTTGGCACTGAAGCTTTCTTT. Encoded protein: CASSLGGVGTEAFF.